One and the same sample provided the 3 T cell receptor beta chains below, sequenced in a study of T cell responses to AZD1222 COVID-19 vaccine (dated by TCRdb to about 2021). The time point label, read with the paper, signifies: baseline before first vaccination. The library was built by means of the immunoSEQ multiplex PCR assay. TCRdb mirrors the immuneACCESS table, restricted to in-frame sequences. Some clones are absent from its copies; in checked studies, under half trace to an unresolved V gene, and the reason for the others is unknown. The sample includes around 80,000 clones, with about 82% observed a single time. The top ten constitute 8% to 10% of the sample. The specimen comprised peripheral blood, sampled on day 0 of AZD1222 vaccination. These receptors were obtained from an adult in good health.

This chain uses TRBV28 with TRBJ2-7; D assignment may be TRBD1 or TRBD2 (7 bases each). This CDR3 spans 14 amino acids. V dropped 3 bases and J dropped 2 bases, with 11 bases sitting between them. CDR1 and CDR2 (germline): MDHEN, SYDVKM. The CDR3 DNA reads TGTGCCAGCAGTTTTGCAGGGGGGGCCTACGAGCAGTACTTC. It yields the protein CASSFAGGAYEQYF.

The chain combines TRBV9 with TRBJ1-1; D is possibly TRBD1 (6 bases). The CDR3 contains 15 residues. Trimming pared 5 bases from V and 0 bases from J, leaving 14 bases between. Germline V gives CDR1 SGDLS, CDR2 YYNGEE. CDR3 DNA: TGTGCCAGCAGAAAACAGGGAGGCATGAACACTGAAGCTTTCTTT. Protein: CASRKQGGMNTEAFF.

J is TRBJ1-1 and V is TRBV6-5, with 7 bases matching TRBD1. CDR1 is MNHEY and CDR2 is SVGAGI in the germline V gene. CDR3 length: 15 amino acids. V shed 2 bases, J shed 7 bases, and the junction held 10 bases outside the gene matches. The CDR3 DNA follows: TGTGCCAGCAGTTACGGCTTATTGACAGGGAGTGAAGCTTTCTTT. This sequence encodes CASSYGLLTGSEAFF.